Only one count was recorded for the clone carrying this T cell receptor (beta chain). No antigen is known for it. This specimen belongs to a study of T cell responses to AZD1222 COVID-19 vaccine. Overall study results and limits: Clonal diversity was possibly underestimated, and white British individuals and females predominated among donors. Without day 14 samples, only post-peak T cell repertoires were studied.

There are 18 residues in the CDR3. V lost 1 base and J 5 bases, leaving 23 bases between the germline ends. Looked up from germline, CDR1 is SGHDN and CDR2 is FVKESK. Here immunoSEQ multiplex PCR was the method, and the copy in TCRdb shows in-frame clones only, minus some. The sample includes roughly 93,000 clones, just under 90% of them seen just once. The rearrangement joins TRBV14 to TRBJ1-2; possible D gene TRBD1, 5 bases. This TCR came from an adult in good health. The starting material was peripheral blood, obtained on day 0 of MenACWY control vaccination. Here the CDR3 DNA reads TGTGCCAGCAGCCAAGTTTTGGACGCAAAAGGTGGGGGTTATGGCTACACCTTC. Its protein is CASSQVLDAKGGGYGYTF.